This record looks at one TCR beta chain sequence and its context. Measured with immunoSEQ multiplex PCR; TCRdb has only the in-frame clones, and not every one. The sample has about 43,000 clones, around nine tenths seen once. This specimen comes from a study of blood T cell repertoires in COVID-19. Study background: Acute and convalescent COVID-19 samples came from the United States, Italy and Spain. The cDNA or gDNA used as material had been derived from T cells, B-cell-depleted T cells, or PBMCs.

Germline V gene lookup returns CDR1 SNHLY and CDR2 FYNNEI. The CDR3 length is 15 residues. Trimming removed 5 bases from V and 4 bases from J; junction bases left unmatched: 8. Followed longitudinally, the Seattle patients had been enrolled during active infection. Input material: peripheral blood. The clonotype was recovered from a man aged 35-49 years with COVID-19, enrolled during active disease. This chain uses TRBV2 with TRBJ2-7; 10 bases line up with TRBD2. DNA for the CDR3: TGTGCCAGCAGTCTTAGCGGGGGGCCCCGATACGAGCAGTACTTC. This gives the protein CASSLSGGPRYEQYF.